This record covers a single T cell receptor (beta chain). Individuals drawn from 20 to 25 US areas were about 18 to 95 years old. Cohorts were assigned according to the clinical history that participants reported. The recovered donors of Cohort 3 showed two negative PCRs, clearance, or symptom resolution. The data belong to a study of blood T cell repertoires in COVID-19. The data were produced by immunoSEQ multiplex PCR, yet TCRdb's version contains in-frame clones alone and is incomplete. The table shows about 140,000 clones, with about 75% occurring only once. What was sequenced was PBMCs or T cells enriched from blood (not recorded which). The receptor was derived from a woman in her fifties or sixties who had recovered from COVID-19.

The CDR3 is CASSRGSGGDYNEQFF. The CDR3 DNA sequence: TGTGCCAGCAGCCGAGGTAGCGGGGGGGACTACAATGAGCAGTTCTTC. The chain recombines TRBV4-2 with TRBJ2-1, with 11 nucleotides matching TRBD2. V shed 4 bases, J shed 3 bases, and the junction held 5 bases outside the gene matches. The germline gives CDR1 LGHNA, CDR2 YNFKEQ. There are 16 residues in the CDR3.